This is a list of T cell receptor beta chains from one sample in a study of neoadjuvant anti-PD-1 for oral cavity cancer. Profiled with immunoSEQ multiplex PCR; TCRdb holds only in-frame clones, not every one. Of approximately 15,000 clones listed, less than 75% are singletons. The input for sequencing was PBMCs, taken after nivolumab (anti-PD-1) treatment. These TCRs come from a person aged 40 to 85 with oral cavity squamous cell carcinoma. Both conserved end residues are part of each CDR3. A D gene is named only where the DNA matches it firmly. A row's size may be missing; if present it is once, few, many or a size class.

clone size: NA
J gene: TRBJ2-1
V gene: TRBV7-3
D gene: TRBD2
CDR3 DNA: TGTGCCAGCAGCTTACTAGCGGGAGACGTCAATGAGCAGTTCTTC
CDR3 protein: CASSLLAGDVNEQFF

clone size: NA
J gene: TRBJ2-7
V gene: TRBV4-1
D gene: TRBD1
CDR3 DNA: TGCGCCAGCAGCCTAGGCCTAAGGACAGGCTACAACGAGCAGTACTTC
CDR3 protein: CASSLGLRTGYNEQYF

clone size: NA
J gene: TRBJ2-5
V gene: TRBV7-3
D gene: NA
CDR3 DNA: TGTGCCAGCAGCTGGAGGACAGGAGGGGAGACCCAGTACTTC
CDR3 protein: CASSWRTGGETQYF

clone size: NA
J gene: TRBJ2-1
V gene: TRBV5-1
D gene: NA
CDR3 DNA: TGCGCCAGCAGCTTACGCACAACCTACAATGAGCAGTTCTTC
CDR3 protein: CASSLRTTYNEQFF

clone size: few
J gene: TRBJ1-3
V gene: TRBV2
D gene: TRBD1
CDR3 DNA: TGTGCCAGCAGGGGACAGGCGGGCGGAAACACCATATATTTT
CDR3 protein: CASRGQAGGNTIYF

clone size: once
J gene: TRBJ2-7
V gene: TRBV4-1
D gene: NA
CDR3 DNA: TGCGCCAGCAGCCCGGAGGGGCGCGGGCCTTACTCCTACGAGCAGTACTTC
CDR3 protein: CASSPEGRGPYSYEQYF

clone size: NA
J gene: TRBJ2-7
V gene: TRBV18
D gene: NA
CDR3 DNA: TGTGCCAGCTCAGGGGGCCGAGATAACGAGCAGTACTTC
CDR3 protein: CASSGGRDNEQYF

clone size: NA
J gene: TRBJ2-3
V gene: TRBV5-1
D gene: NA
CDR3 DNA: TGCGCCAGCAGGTCGGGCGGGGCCCCCCCAGGTACGCAGTATTTT
CDR3 protein: CASRSGGAPPGTQYF

clone size: NA
J gene: TRBJ1-1
V gene: TRBV30
D gene: NA
CDR3 DNA: TGTGCCTGGAGGGGGCGTGGGAGGAATCGAGCTTTCTTT
CDR3 protein: CAWRGRGRNRAFF

clone size: NA
J gene: TRBJ1-1
V gene: TRBV15
D gene: TRBD1
CDR3 DNA: TGTGCCACCAGAGGAGACAGGGGGCTGGGTACTGAAGCTTTCTTT
CDR3 protein: CATRGDRGLGTEAFF